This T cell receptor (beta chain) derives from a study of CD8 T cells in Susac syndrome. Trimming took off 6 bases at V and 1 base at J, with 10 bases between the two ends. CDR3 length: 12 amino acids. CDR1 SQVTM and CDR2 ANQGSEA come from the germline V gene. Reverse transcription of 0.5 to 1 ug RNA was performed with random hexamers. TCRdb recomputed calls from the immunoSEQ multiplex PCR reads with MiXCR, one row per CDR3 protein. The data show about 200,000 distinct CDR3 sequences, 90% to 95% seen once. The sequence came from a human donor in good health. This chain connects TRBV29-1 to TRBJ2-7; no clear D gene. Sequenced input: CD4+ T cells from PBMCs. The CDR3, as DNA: TGCAGCGTCACTCTGGGGTCCTACGAGCAGTACTTC. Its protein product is CSVTLGSYEQYF.